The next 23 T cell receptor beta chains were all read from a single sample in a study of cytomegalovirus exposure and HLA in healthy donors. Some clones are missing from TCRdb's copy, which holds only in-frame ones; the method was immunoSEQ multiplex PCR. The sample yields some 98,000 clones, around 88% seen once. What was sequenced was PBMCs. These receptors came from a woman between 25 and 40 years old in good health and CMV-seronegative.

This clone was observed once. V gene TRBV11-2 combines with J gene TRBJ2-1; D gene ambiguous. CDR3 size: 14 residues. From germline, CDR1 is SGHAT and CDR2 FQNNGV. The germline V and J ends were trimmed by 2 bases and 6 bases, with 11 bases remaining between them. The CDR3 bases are TGTGCCAGCAGCTTAACCCAGTCTTTCAATGAGCAGTTCTTC. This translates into CASSLTQSFNEQFF.

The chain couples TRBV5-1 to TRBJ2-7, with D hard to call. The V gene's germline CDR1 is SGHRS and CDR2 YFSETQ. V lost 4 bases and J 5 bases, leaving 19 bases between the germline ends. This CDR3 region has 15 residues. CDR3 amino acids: CASSESLDGPHEQYF. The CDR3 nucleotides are TGCGCCAGCAGCGAGTCCTTAGATGGGCCCCACGAGCAGTACTTC. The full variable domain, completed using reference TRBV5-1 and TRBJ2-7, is KAGVTQTPRYLIKTRGQQVTLSCSPISGHRSVSWYQQTPGQGLQFLFEYFSETQRNKGNFPGRFSGRQFSNSRSEMNVSTLELGDSALYLCASSESLDGPHEQYFGPGTRLTVT.

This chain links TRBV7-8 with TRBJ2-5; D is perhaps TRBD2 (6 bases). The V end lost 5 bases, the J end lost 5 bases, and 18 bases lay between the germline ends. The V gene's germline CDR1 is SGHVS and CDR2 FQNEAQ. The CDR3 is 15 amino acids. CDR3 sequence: CASSLDTSRGETQYF. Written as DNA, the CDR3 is TGTGCCAGCAGCCTCGACACTTCCCGGGGGGAGACCCAGTACTTC. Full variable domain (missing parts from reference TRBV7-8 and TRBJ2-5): GAGVSQSPRYKVAKRGQDVALRCDPISGHVSLFWYQQALGQGPEFLTYFQNEAQLDKSGLPSDRFFAERPEGSVSTLKIQRTQQEDSAVYLCASSLDTSRGETQYFGPGTRLLVL.

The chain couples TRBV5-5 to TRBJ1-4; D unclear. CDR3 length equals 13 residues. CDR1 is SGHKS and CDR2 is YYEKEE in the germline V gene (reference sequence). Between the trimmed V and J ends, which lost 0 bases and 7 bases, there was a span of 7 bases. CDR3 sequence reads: CASSLAMAEKLFF. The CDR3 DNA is TGTGCCAGCAGCTTGGCAATGGCTGAAAAACTGTTTTTT.

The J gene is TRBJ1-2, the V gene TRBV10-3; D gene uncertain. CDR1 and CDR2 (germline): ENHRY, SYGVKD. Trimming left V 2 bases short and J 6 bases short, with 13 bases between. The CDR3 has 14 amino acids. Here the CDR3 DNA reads TGTGCCATCAGTGAGCCTGGGAGGCAGGATGGCTACACCTTC. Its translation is CAISEPGRQDGYTF.

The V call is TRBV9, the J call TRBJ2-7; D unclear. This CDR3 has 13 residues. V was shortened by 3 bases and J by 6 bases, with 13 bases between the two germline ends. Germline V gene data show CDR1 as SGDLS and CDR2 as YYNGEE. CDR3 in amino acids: CASSAHDLSEQYF. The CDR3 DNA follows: TGTGCCAGCAGCGCACATGATTTGTCCGAGCAGTACTTC.

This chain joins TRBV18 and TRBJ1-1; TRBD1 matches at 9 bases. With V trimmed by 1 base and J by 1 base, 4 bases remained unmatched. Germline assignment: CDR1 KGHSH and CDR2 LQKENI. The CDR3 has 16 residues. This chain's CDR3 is CASSPQTGGSNTEAFF. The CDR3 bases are TGTGCCAGCTCACCACAGACAGGGGGGTCGAACACTGAAGCTTTCTTT.

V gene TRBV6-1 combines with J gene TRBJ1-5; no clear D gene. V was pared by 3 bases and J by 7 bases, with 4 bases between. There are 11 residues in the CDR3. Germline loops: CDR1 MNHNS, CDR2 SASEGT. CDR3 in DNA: TGTGCCAGCAGTGAGGGCCAGCCCCAGCATTTT. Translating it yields CASSEGQPQHF.

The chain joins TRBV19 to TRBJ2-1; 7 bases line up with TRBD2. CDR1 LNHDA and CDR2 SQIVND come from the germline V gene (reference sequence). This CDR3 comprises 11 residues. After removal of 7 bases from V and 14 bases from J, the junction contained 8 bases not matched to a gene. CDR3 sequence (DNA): TGTGCCAGTACCCATGGGGGGGTGAAGTTCTTC. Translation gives CASTHGGVKFF.

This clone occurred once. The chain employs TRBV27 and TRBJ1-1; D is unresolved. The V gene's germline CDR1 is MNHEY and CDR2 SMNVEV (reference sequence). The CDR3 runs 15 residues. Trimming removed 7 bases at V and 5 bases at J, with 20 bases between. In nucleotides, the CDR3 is TGTGCCAGCATTCTAAGGGTCGGGGTCCCTACTGAAGCTTTCTTT. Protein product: CASILRVGVPTEAFF.

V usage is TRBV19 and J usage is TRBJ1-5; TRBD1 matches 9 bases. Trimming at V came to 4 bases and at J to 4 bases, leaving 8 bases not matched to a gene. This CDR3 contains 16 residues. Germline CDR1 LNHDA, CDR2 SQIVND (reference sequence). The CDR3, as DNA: TGTGCCAGTAGTACAACCGGGACAGGGTGGAATCAGCCCCAGCATTTT. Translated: CASSTTGTGWNQPQHF.

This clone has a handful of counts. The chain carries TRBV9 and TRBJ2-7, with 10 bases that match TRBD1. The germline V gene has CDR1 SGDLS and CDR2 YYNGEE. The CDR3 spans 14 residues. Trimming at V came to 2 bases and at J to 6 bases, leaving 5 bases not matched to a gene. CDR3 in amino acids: CASSVGTGVFEQYF. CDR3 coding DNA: TGTGCCAGCAGCGTGGGGACAGGGGTGTTCGAGCAGTACTTC. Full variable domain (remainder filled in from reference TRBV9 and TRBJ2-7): DSGVTQTPKHLITATGQRVTLRCSPRSGDLSVYWYQQSLDQGLQFLIQYYNGEERAKGNILERFSAQQFPDLHSELNLSSLELGDSALYFCASSVGTGVFEQYFGPGTRLTVT.

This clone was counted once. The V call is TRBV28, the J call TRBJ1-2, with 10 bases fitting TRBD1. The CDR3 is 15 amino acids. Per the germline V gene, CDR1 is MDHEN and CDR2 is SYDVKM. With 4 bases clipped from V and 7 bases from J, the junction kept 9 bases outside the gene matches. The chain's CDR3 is CASSSLRDRGSGYTF. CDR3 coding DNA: TGTGCCAGCAGTTCTCTCCGGGACAGGGGCTCTGGCTACACCTTC.

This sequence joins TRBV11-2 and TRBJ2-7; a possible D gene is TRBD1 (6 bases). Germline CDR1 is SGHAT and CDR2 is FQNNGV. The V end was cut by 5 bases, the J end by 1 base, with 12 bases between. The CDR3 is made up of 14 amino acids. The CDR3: CASSLGALSYEQYF. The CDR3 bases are TGTGCCAGCAGCCTGGGGGCACTTTCCTACGAGCAGTACTTC.

CDR3 protein: CASSRLERAYSTDTQYF. CDR3 nucleotides: TGCGCCAGCAGCCGATTGGAGAGAGCCTATAGCACAGATACGCAGTATTTT. The J gene is TRBJ2-3, the V gene TRBV4-1; D gene unclear. The CDR3 sequence is 17 residues long. Germline V gene data show CDR1 as MGHRA and CDR2 as YSYEKL. V was cut by 4 bases and J by 0 bases, with 17 bases left in between.

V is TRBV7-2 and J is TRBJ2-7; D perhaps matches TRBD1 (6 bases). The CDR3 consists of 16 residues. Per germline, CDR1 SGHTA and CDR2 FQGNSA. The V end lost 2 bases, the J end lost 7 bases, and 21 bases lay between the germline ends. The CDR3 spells CASSLSPAGAGGEQYF. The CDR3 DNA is TGTGCCAGCAGCTTATCCCCCGCAGGGGCAGGCGGGGAGCAGTACTTC.

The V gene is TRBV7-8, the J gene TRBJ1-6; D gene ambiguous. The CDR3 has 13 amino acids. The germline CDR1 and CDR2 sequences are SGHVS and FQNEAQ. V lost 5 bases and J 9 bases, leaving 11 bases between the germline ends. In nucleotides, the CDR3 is TGTGCCAGCAGCCCAAACATTGGTTCACCCCTCCACTTT. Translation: CASSPNIGSPLHF.

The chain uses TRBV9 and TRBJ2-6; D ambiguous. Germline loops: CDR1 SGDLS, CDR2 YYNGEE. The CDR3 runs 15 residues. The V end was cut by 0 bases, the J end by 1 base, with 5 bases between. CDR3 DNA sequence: TGTGCCAGCAGCGTAGTGTCTTCTGGGGCCAACGTCCTGACTTTC. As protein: CASSVVSSGANVLTF.

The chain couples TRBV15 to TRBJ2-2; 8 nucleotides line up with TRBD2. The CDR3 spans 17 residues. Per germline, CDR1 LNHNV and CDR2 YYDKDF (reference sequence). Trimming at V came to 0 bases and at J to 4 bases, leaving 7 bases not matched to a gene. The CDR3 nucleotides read TGTGCCACCAGCAGAGATACAGCGGGAGACCCCACCGGGGAGCTGTTTTTT. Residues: CATSRDTAGDPTGELFF.

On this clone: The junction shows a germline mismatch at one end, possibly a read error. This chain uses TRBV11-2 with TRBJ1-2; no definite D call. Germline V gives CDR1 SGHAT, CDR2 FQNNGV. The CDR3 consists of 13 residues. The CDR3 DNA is TGTGCCAGCACCTTAGTCCTGGGGAGTGGCTACACCTTC. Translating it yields CASTLVLGSGYTF.

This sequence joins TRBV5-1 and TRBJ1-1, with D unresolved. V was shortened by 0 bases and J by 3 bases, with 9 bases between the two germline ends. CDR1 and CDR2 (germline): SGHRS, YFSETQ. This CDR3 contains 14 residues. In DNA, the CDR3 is TGCGCCAGCAGCTTGGGCCCACCGGACACTGAAGCTTTCTTT. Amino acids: CASSLGPPDTEAFF.

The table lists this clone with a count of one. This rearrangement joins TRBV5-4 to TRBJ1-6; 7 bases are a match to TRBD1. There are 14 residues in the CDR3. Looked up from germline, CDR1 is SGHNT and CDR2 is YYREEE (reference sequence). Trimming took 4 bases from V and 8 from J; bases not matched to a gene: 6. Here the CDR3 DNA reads TGTGCCAGCAGCGATGACAGGGTATATTCACCCCTCCACTTT. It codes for CASSDDRVYSPLHF.

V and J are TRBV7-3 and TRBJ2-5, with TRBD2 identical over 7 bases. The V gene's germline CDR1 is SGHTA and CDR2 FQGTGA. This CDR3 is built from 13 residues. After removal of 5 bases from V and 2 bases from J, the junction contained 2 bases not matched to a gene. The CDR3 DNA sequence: TGTGCCAGCAGCCGCGGGGGTCAAGAGACCCAGTACTTC. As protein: CASSRGGQETQYF.